This T cell receptor beta chain was observed in a study of OX40 agonist ivuxolimab in advanced cancers. Study-level background: Ivuxolimab was a fully human IgG2 agonistic monoclonal antibody targeting the costimulatory receptor OX40 (CD134). In the dose-escalation cohort, 70% to 85% of patients were male, and the mean age was around 60 years, with a range of 23 to 79. The paper describes the monotherapy dose-escalation part (N of about 57 patients) of the phase I trial of ivuxolimab. The point of sequencing TCRbeta in the periphery was to test whether ivuxolimab changed TCR sequence diversity and drove clonal T-cell expansion. Of the roughly 50 dose-escalation patients, hepatocellular carcinoma was present in roughly 19, melanoma in around 15, renal cell carcinoma in 9 and head and neck cancer in 9. Partial responses occurred in three dose-escalation patients: two with cutaneous melanoma and one with hepatocellular carcinoma. Patients were allowed to have had prior anti-PD-1, anti-PD-L1 or anti-CTLA-4 therapy, and 40% of the dose-escalation patients had previously received checkpoint inhibitors. Intravenous ivuxolimab was administered to patients every 2 weeks at six dose levels: 0.01, 0.1, 0.3, 1.5, 3 and 10 mg/kg.

Patients with autoimmune disease history or receiving systemic immunosuppression were excluded from the trial. Peripheral blood for TCR sequencing was drawn from every dose cohort at baseline, at cycle 4 day 1 and at cycle 7 day 1. The samples were taken from a phase I, first-in-human, multicenter, open-label dose-escalation trial of ivuxolimab. Adults with locally advanced or metastatic melanoma, renal cell carcinoma, hepatocellular carcinoma or head and neck squamous cell carcinoma were enrolled in the trial. Before TCR sequencing, CD4+ T cells and CD8+ T cells were sorted from peripheral blood as separate populations. General study outcomes and caveats: The antigen specificity of the peripheral T cells that underwent clonal expansion was not determined. In the 0.1-3.0 mg/kg groups, partial responders had among the lowest normalized peripheral clonal expansion, particularly in CD8+ T cells. Low levels of normalized T-cell clonal expansion were also seen in some patients who did not respond. At doses of 0.1 to 3.0 mg/kg, clonal expansion of both CD4+ and CD8+ blood T cells was observed from baseline to week 6. On average, CD8+ T cells showed more expanded clones than CD4+ T cells after ivuxolimab.

Reading the germline V gene gives CDR1 SGHRS and CDR2 YFSETQ. Trimming costs V 4 bases and J 0 bases, and their ends lie 10 bases apart. Inclusive of the bounding cysteine and phenylalanine, the CDR3 is 14 residues long. The entry retains the CDR3 DNA only, 42 bases that are in frame from base 1. Regarding this clone: Its antigen is currently not known. No base quality values were provided; no much bigger clone lies one nucleotide off.

Genomic DNA was isolated from the sorted cells so that the TCRbeta CDR3 region could be sequenced. The immunoSEQ Assay was used for sequencing of TCRbeta CDR3 regions. Here the immuneACCESS table is served through TCRdb, limited to in-frame sequences with V and J called. Missing clones are a known gap in these copies; in checked studies unresolved V genes cover under half, and the rest lacks a known reason. Here the sample has approximately 100,000 clones; 75% to 95% occur a single time. Of the sample, 0.25% to 0.35% is held by the ten largest clones. The clonotype was recovered from an adult with an advanced solid tumor such as melanoma, head and neck, liver or kidney cancer. The sample in question was CD4+ or CD8+ T cells sorted from blood, obtained in a trial of the OX40 agonist ivuxolimab. This sequence uses TRBV5-1 and TRBJ2-5, and TRBD1 may be the D gene, going by 7 matching bases. The nucleotide sequence reads TGCGCCAGCAGCGCGGGACAGCACCAAGAGACCCAGTACTTC. This encodes CASSAGQHQETQYF.